Listed below are T cell receptor beta chains from one sample, sequenced in a study of blood T cell repertoires in COVID-19. Some clones are missing from TCRdb's copy, which holds only in-frame ones; the method was immunoSEQ multiplex PCR. The sample comprises approximately 300,000 clones, over 70% of which are singletons, and 0.95% to 1.5% rests with the top ten. Sequenced sample: peripheral blood. The receptors stem from a woman aged 45-65 years with acute or convalescent COVID-19. CDR3s include the opening cysteine and the closing phenylalanine or tryptophan. D genes are given only for firm matches. Only part of the rows carry a size: once, few, many, or a class if the clone is expanded.

NA once TRBJ2-7 TRBV29-1 CSVDGGNYEQYF TGCAGCGTTGACGGGGGAAATTACGAGCAGTACTTC
NA NA TRBJ2-1 TRBV9 CASSARSDEQFF TGTGCCAGCAGCGCCCGGAGCGATGAGCAGTTCTTC
TRBD1 NA TRBJ1-2 TRBV30 CAWGSPGQGLYGYTF TGTGCCTGGGGATCTCCCGGACAGGGACTCTATGGCTACACCTTC
NA NA TRBJ2-3 TRBV19 CASSIGRLQDTQYF TGTGCCAGTAGTATAGGCCGCTTGCAGGATACGCAGTATTTT
NA NA TRBJ1-5 TRBV19 CASTSYRQAPNQPQHF TGTGCCAGTACGTCTTACAGACAGGCTCCCAATCAGCCCCAGCATTTT
NA NA TRBJ1-5 TRBV2 CASSGLAYSNQPQHF TGTGCCAGCAGTGGTTTGGCATATAGCAATCAGCCCCAGCATTTT
TRBD2 NA TRBJ2-6 TRBV5-6 CASRGQGLSDSGANVLTF TGTGCCAGCAGGGGCCAGGGACTAAGCGATTCTGGGGCCAACGTCCTGACTTTC
TRBD2 NA TRBJ2-5 TRBV4-2 CASSGGSTSGTETQYF TGTGCCAGCAGCGGGGGGTCGACTAGCGGGACTGAGACCCAGTACTTC
NA few TRBJ2-7 TRBV29-1 CSVPGHREKQYF TGCAGCGTCCCTGGACACCGTGAGAAGCAGTACTTC
TRBD1 NA TRBJ1-1 TRBV6-5 CASSSGGNTEAFF TGTGCCAGCAGTTCAGGGGGGAACACTGAAGCTTTCTTT
TRBD1 once TRBJ1-1 TRBV28 CASSLPGTADEAFF TGTGCCAGCAGCCTCCCTGGGACAGCCGATGAAGCTTTCTTT
TRBD1 NA TRBJ1-5 TRBV18 CASSSGTGSNQPQHF TGTGCCAGCTCCTCCGGGACAGGTAGCAATCAGCCCCAGCATTTT
NA NA TRBJ1-5 TRBV12-3/TRBV12-4 CASSMAGQPQHF TGTGCCAGCAGTATGGCGGGACAGCCCCAGCATTTT
TRBD1 NA TRBJ1-1 TRBV27 CASSGGQGTLNTEAFF TGTGCCAGCAGTGGCGGACAGGGGACGTTGAACACTGAAGCTTTCTTT
NA NA TRBJ2-3 TRBV7-9 CASSLGMRDNTDTQYF TGTGCCAGCAGCTTAGGAATGCGGGATAACACAGATACGCAGTATTTT
NA once TRBJ1-2 TRBV14 CASSQAMGRSGYTF TGTGCCAGCAGCCAAGCCATGGGGCGGTCCGGCTACACCTTC
NA NA TRBJ2-7 TRBV29-1 CSVEIQGRRYEQYF TGCAGCGTTGAGATACAGGGTCGGCGCTACGAGCAGTACTTC
TRBD1 NA TRBJ1-6 TRBV10-3 CATAGTGGDSPLHF TGTGCCACGGCAGGGACAGGAGGGGATTCACCCCTCCACTTT
NA once TRBJ2-5 TRBV20-1 CSAEERETQYF TGCAGTGCTGAGGAACGGGAGACCCAGTACTTC
NA NA TRBJ1-1 TRBV18 CASSPSTGLNTEAFF TGTGCCAGCTCACCCTCGACAGGTTTGAACACTGAAGCTTTCTTT
TRBD2 NA TRBJ2-3 TRBV2 CASSPSGTSGSEDTQYF TGTGCCAGCAGTCCCTCCGGGACTAGCGGGAGTGAGGATACGCAGTATTTT
NA NA TRBJ1-2 TRBV7-9 CASSFGDGYTF TGTGCCAGCAGCTTCGGGGATGGCTACACCTTC
NA NA TRBJ1-2 TRBV2 CASSSGTPSNYGYTF TGTGCCAGCAGTAGTGGGACACCTTCTAACTATGGCTACACCTTC
TRBD1 NA TRBJ2-7 TRBV5-5 CASSFRDRASYEQYF TGTGCCAGCAGCTTCAGGGACAGGGCCTCCTACGAGCAGTACTTC
NA few TRBJ2-3 TRBV14 CASSPPSGRRADTQYF TGTGCCAGCAGCCCCCCGTCTGGGAGGAGGGCAGATACGCAGTATTTT
TRBD1 NA TRBJ1-4 TRBV28 CASSLITGDEKLFF TGTGCCAGCAGTCTCATCACAGGGGATGAAAAACTGTTTTTT
NA few TRBJ1-4 TRBV3-1/TRBV3-2 CASRDREQLFF TGTGCCAGCAGAGACCGGGAGCAACTGTTTTTT
NA NA TRBJ1-2 TRBV10-3 CAMAEEGSTSYGYTF TGTGCCATGGCCGAGGAGGGGAGCACCTCCTATGGCTACACCTTC
TRBD1 NA TRBJ1-6 TRBV28 CASLPGTGSNSPLHF TGTGCCAGCCTTCCCGGGACAGGGAGCAATTCACCCCTCCACTTT
TRBD2 NA TRBJ2-5 TRBV20-1 CSASITAGGPWEETQYF TGCAGTGCTAGTATCACGGCGGGAGGGCCTTGGGAAGAGACCCAGTACTTC
NA once TRBJ1-3 TRBV30 CALYQGTGNTIYF TGTGCCTTGTACCAGGGAACTGGAAACACCATATATTTT
TRBD1 NA TRBJ1-2 TRBV27 CASSSWDRNYGYTF TGTGCCAGCAGTTCGTGGGACAGGAACTATGGCTACACCTTC
TRBD1 NA TRBJ2-1 TRBV11-3 CASSLPGQGANNEQFF TGTGCCAGCAGCCTTCCGGGACAGGGGGCAAACAATGAGCAGTTCTTC
TRBD2 NA TRBJ2-1 TRBV27 CASSLTRTSGRNEQFF TGTGCCAGCAGCCTTACTCGGACTAGCGGGAGAAATGAGCAGTTCTTC
TRBD2 NA TRBJ2-5 TRBV5-1 CASSLVGRLAGGTQETQYF TGCGCCAGCAGCTTGGTCGGAAGGCTAGCGGGGGGGACCCAAGAGACCCAGTACTTC
NA once TRBJ1-2 TRBV5-6 CASRDSRVVNGYTF TGTGCCAGCAGGGACAGCAGAGTGGTAAATGGCTACACCTTC
NA NA TRBJ2-5 TRBV6-1 CASSEQGPGETQYF TGTGCCAGCAGTGAACAGGGCCCCGGAGAGACCCAGTACTTC
TRBD1 NA TRBJ1-2 TRBV2 CASSRDSRSGYTF TGTGCCAGCAGTCGGGACAGCCGAAGTGGCTACACCTTC
NA NA TRBJ2-7 TRBV2 CASSEALDLREQYF TGTGCCAGCAGTGAAGCGTTGGATTTGAGGGAGCAGTACTTC
NA NA TRBJ1-3 TRBV19 CASRSGSSGNTIYF TGTGCCAGTAGATCAGGGTCCTCTGGAAACACCATATATTTT
TRBD1 few TRBJ2-2 TRBV5-6 CASSLLGTANTGELFF TGTGCCAGCAGCTTACTTGGGACAGCGAACACCGGGGAGCTGTTTTTT
TRBD1 NA TRBJ2-1 TRBV5-1 CASSSEGAEQNEQFF TGCGCCAGCAGCAGCGAGGGGGCAGAACAAAATGAGCAGTTCTTC
NA NA TRBJ2-2 TRBV5-4 CASSSEGTANTGELFF TGTGCCAGCAGCTCGGAGGGGACAGCGAACACCGGGGAGCTGTTTTTT
NA NA TRBJ1-2 TRBV4-3 CASSQEAGVPDGYTF TGCGCCAGCAGCCAAGAGGCAGGGGTTCCCGATGGCTACACCTTC
NA NA TRBJ1-2 TRBV10-3 CAISRTHFYYGYTF TGTGCCATCAGCCGGACACATTTCTACTATGGCTACACCTTC
TRBD2 NA TRBJ2-1 TRBV18 CASSPASGSSYNEQFF TGTGCCAGCTCACCGGCTAGCGGGAGCTCCTACAATGAGCAGTTCTTC
TRBD1 NA TRBJ1-1 TRBV27 CASSPGGSTEAFF TGTGCCAGCAGTCCAGGGGGCTCCACTGAAGCTTTCTTT
NA NA TRBJ2-5 TRBV18 CASSPRTEETQYF TGTGCCAGCTCACCACGCACAGAAGAGACCCAGTACTTC
NA NA TRBJ1-3 TRBV11-2 CASSSRGPLSGNTIYF TGTGCCAGCAGCTCTCGAGGCCCGCTCTCTGGAAACACCATATATTTT
NA NA TRBJ1-5 TRBV19 CASSIEQGNQPQHF TGTGCCAGTAGTATAGAACAGGGTAATCAGCCCCAGCATTTT
TRBD1 NA TRBJ2-5 TRBV7-7 CASSLSTGVFQETQYF TGTGCCAGCAGCTTATCTACAGGGGTATTCCAAGAGACCCAGTACTTC
TRBD1 NA TRBJ1-2 TRBV7-6 CASSSRTGSNYGYTF TGTGCCAGCAGCTCGCGGACAGGTTCTAACTATGGCTACACCTTC
NA NA TRBJ2-1 TRBV2 CASSVNLASYNEQFF TGTGCCAGCAGTGTTAACCTAGCATCCTACAATGAGCAGTTCTTC
NA NA TRBJ1-5 TRBV5-1 CASSIQGMSNQPQHF TGCGCCAGCAGCATACAGGGTATGAGCAATCAGCCCCAGCATTTT
NA NA TRBJ1-2 TRBV9 CASSRWTDYGYTF TGTGCCAGCAGCCGATGGACAGACTATGGCTACACCTTC
NA NA TRBJ2-1 TRBV23-1 CASSQVGHGQYNEQFF TGCGCCAGCAGTCAAGTAGGACACGGACAATACAATGAGCAGTTCTTC
TRBD1 NA TRBJ1-1 TRBV19 CASSIALGQPNTEAFF TGTGCCAGTAGTATAGCTCTGGGACAGCCGAACACTGAAGCTTTCTTT
TRBD2 NA TRBJ2-4 TRBV2 CASSDGGRDIQYF TGTGCCAGCAGTGATGGGGGGAGGGACATTCAGTACTTC
NA few TRBJ1-5 TRBV6-6 CASSYFSGYQPQHF TGTGCCAGCAGTTACTTTTCAGGGTATCAGCCCCAGCATTTT
TRBD1 NA TRBJ1-6 TRBV3-1/TRBV3-2 CASSQGQGALHF TGTGCCAGCAGCCAAGGACAGGGTGCCCTCCACTTT